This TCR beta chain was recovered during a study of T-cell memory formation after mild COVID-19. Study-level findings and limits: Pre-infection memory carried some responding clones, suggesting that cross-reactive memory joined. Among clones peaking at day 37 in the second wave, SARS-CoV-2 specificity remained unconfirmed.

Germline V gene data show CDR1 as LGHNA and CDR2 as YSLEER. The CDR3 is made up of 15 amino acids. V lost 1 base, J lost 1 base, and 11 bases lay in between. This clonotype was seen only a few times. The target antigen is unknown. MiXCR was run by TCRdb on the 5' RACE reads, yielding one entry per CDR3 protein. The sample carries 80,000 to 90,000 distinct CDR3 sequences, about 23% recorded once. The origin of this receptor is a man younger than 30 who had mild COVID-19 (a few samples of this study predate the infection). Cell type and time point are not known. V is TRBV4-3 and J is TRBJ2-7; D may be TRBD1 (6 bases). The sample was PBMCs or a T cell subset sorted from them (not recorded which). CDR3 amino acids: CASSQGRGWSYEQYV. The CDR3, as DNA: TGCGCCAGCAGCCAAGGCAGGGGTTGGTCCTACGAGCAGTACGTC.